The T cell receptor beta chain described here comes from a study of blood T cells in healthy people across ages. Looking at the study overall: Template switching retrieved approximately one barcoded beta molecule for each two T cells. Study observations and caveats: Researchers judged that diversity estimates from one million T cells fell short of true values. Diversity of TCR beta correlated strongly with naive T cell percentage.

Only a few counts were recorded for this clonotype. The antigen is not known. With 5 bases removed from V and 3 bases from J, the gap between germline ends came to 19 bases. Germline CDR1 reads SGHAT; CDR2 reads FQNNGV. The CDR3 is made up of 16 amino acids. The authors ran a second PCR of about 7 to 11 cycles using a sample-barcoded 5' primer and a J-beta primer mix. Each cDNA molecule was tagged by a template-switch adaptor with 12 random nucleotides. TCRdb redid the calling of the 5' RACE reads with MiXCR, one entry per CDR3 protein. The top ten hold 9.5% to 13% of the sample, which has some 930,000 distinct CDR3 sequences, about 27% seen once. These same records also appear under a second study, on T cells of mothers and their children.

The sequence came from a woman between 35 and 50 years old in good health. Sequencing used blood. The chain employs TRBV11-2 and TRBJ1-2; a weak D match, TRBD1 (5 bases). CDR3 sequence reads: CASSPLGRKGHYGYTF. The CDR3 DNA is TGTGCCAGCAGCCCCCTGGGGCGTAAGGGGCACTATGGCTACACCTTC.